The clone carrying this T cell receptor (beta chain) showed up just a few times. Its cognate antigen is unknown. The data derive from a study of identical twins. Unmatched junction bases numbered 11, after V lost 3 bases and J lost 2 bases. The CDR3 consists of 17 residues. Germline CDR1 and CDR2: ENHRY and SYGVKD. Template switching introduced a universal primer site, and the cDNA bore unique molecular identifiers. TCRdb re-derived calls from the 5' RACE reads in MiXCR, one entry per CDR3 protein. The sample comprises roughly 290,000 distinct CDR3 sequences, roughly 9.7% of which are singletons, and roughly 6.4% rests with the top ten. Every one of the donors was a healthy Caucasian. Study-level points and caveats: Models underestimated out-of-frame TCR alpha sharing in monozygotic twins.

The same data also contributed to another study, on yellow fever vaccine responses in identical twins.

The chain has TRBV10-3 and TRBJ2-3; 7 nucleotides match TRBD2. The clonotype comes from a woman aged 18-29 years in good health. Specimen: CD8+ T cells sorted from blood. The CDR3 DNA is TGTGCCATCAGTGATCTAGCGGTACTACTAAACACAGATACGCAGTATTTT. Translation gives CAISDLAVLLNTDTQYF.